This entry lists 25 T cell receptor beta chains sequenced from one sample in a study of blood T cells in healthy people across ages. Through a sample-barcoded 5' primer and a J-beta primer mix, a second PCR was run for roughly 7 to 12 cycles. Each CDR3 protein gets one entry after TCRdb re-called the 5' RACE reads with MiXCR. This sample has approximately 490,000 distinct CDR3 sequences; less than 25% occur once, and the top ten carry just under 9%. These data are also associated with another study on T cells of mothers and their children.

Sequencing input: blood. The receptors originated from a boy between 10 and 17 years old in good health.

This clonotype was seen at least ten times. The CDR3 is CAIGQGGGGIQETQYF. The DNA of the CDR3 is TGTGCCATCGGACAGGGCGGCGGGGGGATTCAAGAGACCCAGTACTTC. The chain recombines TRBV10-3 with TRBJ2-5, with D perhaps given as TRBD1 or TRBD2 (8 bases each). The CDR3 runs 16 residues. CDR1 and CDR2 (germline): ENHRY, SYGVKD. The V and J ends lost 8 bases and 2 bases respectively, with 21 bases between them.

J is TRBJ2-1 and V is TRBV4-1; 11 bases are shared with TRBD2. The ends lost 4 bases at V and 7 bases at J; junction bases unmatched: 9. The CDR3 spans 16 residues. CDR1 is MGHRA, CDR2 YSYEKL, per germline. The CDR3 reads CASSLAPTSGVNEQFF. CDR3 nucleotides: TGCGCCAGCAGCCTCGCTCCGACTAGCGGGGTTAATGAGCAGTTCTTC.

The J gene is TRBJ1-5, the V gene TRBV4-1, with 8 bases lining up with TRBD1. The CDR3 has 15 amino acids. The J segment lost 7 bases and the V segment lost 4 bases, leaving 9 bases of the junction unmatched. CDR1 is MGHRA, CDR2 YSYEKL, per germline. The CDR3 DNA reads as TGCGCCAGCAGCCGACCGGGACAGGATTCCCAGCCCCAGCATTTT. Its protein is CASSRPGQDSQPQHF.

V is TRBV7-8 and J is TRBJ1-2; D not resolved. The CDR3 runs to 15 residues. V was trimmed by 2 bases and J by 0 bases, leaving 10 bases between them. Germline V gene lookup returns CDR1 SGHVS and CDR2 FQNEAQ. The CDR3 protein is CASSLTAATNYGYTF. In DNA, the CDR3 is TGTGCCAGCAGCTTAACGGCAGCAACTAACTATGGCTACACCTTC.

There are a few counts of this clonotype. This chain joins TRBV7-9 and TRBJ1-1, with 8 nucleotides matching TRBD1. V shed 5 bases and J 2 bases; nucleotides not matched to a gene: 13. This CDR3 is built from 17 residues. Germline V CDR1 and CDR2: SEHNR, FQNEAQ (reference sequence). CDR3 sequence reads: CASSPRGYRGANTEAFF. Written as DNA, the CDR3 is TGTGCCAGCAGCCCAAGGGGGTACAGGGGGGCAAACACTGAAGCTTTCTTT.

The chain uses TRBV5-5 and TRBJ1-5; D gene unclear. Per germline, CDR1 SGHKS and CDR2 YYEKEE (reference sequence). This CDR3 is built from 20 residues. Trimming left V 0 bases short and J 0 bases short, with 22 bases between. The CDR3 protein is CASSLVYWARPHYSNQPQHF. The CDR3 coding sequence is TGTGCCAGCAGCTTGGTGTACTGGGCCCGCCCCCATTATAGCAATCAGCCCCAGCATTTT.

The J gene is TRBJ2-3, the V gene TRBV5-1; 9 nucleotides agree with TRBD2. Germline trimming cut 5 bases from V and 0 bases from J; bases unmatched to any gene: 4. The CDR3 loop spans 15 amino acids. The V gene's germline CDR1 is SGHRS and CDR2 YFSETQ. The CDR3 region is CASRKSGRSTDTQYF. CDR3 sequence (DNA): TGCGCCAGCAGAAAAAGCGGGAGGAGCACAGATACGCAGTATTTT.

The chain is built from TRBV20-1 and TRBJ2-3; tentatively, D is TRBD1 (6 bases). The germline CDR1 and CDR2 sequences are DFQATT and SNEGSKA (reference sequence). V lost 3 bases and J lost 0, with 10 bases in between. The length of the CDR3 is 14 residues. The CDR3 nucleotides are TGCAGTGCTAGGAGGACAGCTAGCACAGATACGCAGTATTTT. It yields the protein CSARRTASTDTQYF.

Only a few counts were recorded for this clonotype. This could be a read error, since a much larger clone is one nucleotide away. The V and J genes are TRBV10-3 and TRBJ2-7; weak D call: TRBD2 (6 bases). This CDR3 is 17 amino acids long. CDR1 ENHRY and CDR2 SYGVKD come from the germline V gene. The DNA of the CDR3 is TGTGCCTTCAGTTCCCTGACCCCAAGCGGGCCCTCCTACGAGCAGTACTTC. As protein: CAFSSLTPSGPSYEQYF.

The chain is built from TRBV29-1 and TRBJ2-5, with TRBD1 matching over 7 bases. The CDR3 runs 12 residues. Per germline, CDR1 SQVTM and CDR2 ANQGSEA. Unmatched junction bases numbered 8, after V lost 6 bases and J lost 7 bases. The CDR3 here is CSVPQGIRTQYF. The CDR3 DNA reads TGCAGCGTCCCACAGGGGATTCGGACCCAGTACTTC.

The chain combines TRBV7-9 with TRBJ1-1; D ambiguous. Germline V gives CDR1 SEHNR, CDR2 FQNEAQ (reference sequence). This CDR3 has 14 residues. Trimming shortened V by 4 bases and J by 2 bases, and 11 bases separated the two germline ends. The CDR3 loop reads CASSSSNLNTEAFF. For the CDR3, the DNA is TGTGCCAGCAGCTCTAGCAATCTTAACACTGAAGCTTTCTTT.

V gene TRBV24-1 combines with J gene TRBJ2-1; D is unclear. The ends were cut back, 4 bases at V and 1 base at J, with 4 bases in the middle. CDR1 KGHDR and CDR2 SFDVKD come from the germline V gene. The CDR3 covers 13 residues. DNA for the CDR3: TGTGCCACCAGTGAGTGGTCCTACAATGAGCAGTTCTTC. This gives the protein CATSEWSYNEQFF.

The chain carries TRBV2 and TRBJ2-6, with a possible D match to TRBD1 (5 bases). With 7 bases removed from V and 0 bases from J, the gap between germline ends came to 10 bases. CDR1 and CDR2 from the germline V gene are SNHLY and FYNNEI. This CDR3 region has 15 residues. The CDR3 here is CASKGSTSGANVLTF. CDR3 DNA: TGTGCCAGCAAGGGGTCGACCTCTGGGGCCAACGTCCTGACTTTC. Variable domain in full (rest from reference TRBV2 and TRBJ2-6): EPEVTQTPSHQVTQMGQEVILRCVPISNHLYFYWYRQILGQKVEFLVSFYNNEISEKSEIFDDQFSVERPDGSNFTLKIRSTKLEDSAMYFCASKGSTSGANVLTFGAGSRLTVL.

The chain employs TRBV23-1 and TRBJ2-7; D is possibly TRBD2 (5 bases). TRBV23-1 is noted as an ORF with a role that remains uncertain. V was trimmed by 4 bases and J by 2 bases, leaving 12 bases between them. The length of the CDR3 is 14 residues. The chain's CDR3 is CASSRLSGAYEQYF. Written as DNA, the CDR3 is TGCGCCAGCAGTCGGCTGAGCGGAGCCTACGAGCAGTACTTC.

The V call is TRBV7-2, the J call TRBJ1-1, with 8 bases aligning to TRBD1. The junction had 14 bases not matched to a gene; V was cut back by 7 bases and J by 10 bases. There are 14 residues in the CDR3. Per germline, CDR1 SGHTA and CDR2 FQGNSA. CDR3: CASNEDRGTFRAFF. The DNA for the CDR3 is TGTGCCAGCAACGAAGACAGGGGCACCTTTAGAGCTTTCTTT.

Remarks on this clonotype: A much larger clone differs by one base, so this may be a read error. In this CDR3 the conserved last residue, phenylalanine or tryptophan, is missing, so a read error is likely. This sequence joins TRBV2 and TRBJ2-7, with D possibly being TRBD1 (6 bases). Per the germline V gene, CDR1 is SNHLY and CDR2 is FYNNEI. V was pared by 2 bases and J by 0 bases, with 8 bases between. There are 14 residues in the CDR3. The CDR3: CASSEQGSSYEQYL. The CDR3 nucleotides read TGTGCCAGCAGTGAACAGGGGAGCTCCTACGAGCAGTACCTC.

The CDR3 DNA sequence: TGTGCCAGCAGCCAAGTTGGGCCAGGGAGTGGCTACACCTTC. Its translation: CASSQVGPGSGYTF. The chain employs TRBV3-1 and TRBJ1-2, with D perhaps matching TRBD1 (5 bases). V was shortened by 1 base and J by 7 bases, with 13 bases between the two germline ends. This CDR3 has 14 residues. The germline V gene has CDR1 LGHDT and CDR2 YNNKEL (reference sequence).

The V and J genes are TRBV7-8 and TRBJ2-5, with D possibly TRBD1 on 6 matching bases. Trimming left V 5 bases short and J 5 bases short, with 15 bases between. CDR1 is SGHVS and CDR2 is FQNEAQ in the germline V gene. The CDR3 length is 14 residues. The CDR3 DNA is TGTGCCAGCAGCAGACAGGAGTATGGTGAGACCCAGTACTTC. It translates to CASSRQEYGETQYF.

The J gene is TRBJ2-1, the V gene TRBV6-5; 11 bases match TRBD2. CDR1 and CDR2 from the germline V gene are MNHEY and SVGAGI. Trimming cost V 2 bases and J 2 bases; bases outside gene matches: 8. The CDR3 runs 18 residues. The chain's CDR3 is CASSYRYPGLAAYNEQFF. DNA for the CDR3: TGTGCCAGCAGTTACCGATACCCGGGACTAGCGGCCTACAATGAGCAGTTCTTC.

Turning to this clonotype: A much bigger clone sits one base away, suggesting this may be a read error. This sequence joins TRBV6-5 and TRBJ1-5; 7 positions agree with TRBD1. Germline-derived CDR1 and CDR2 are MNHEY and SVGAGI. The CDR3 extends over 12 amino acids. V shed 6 bases and J 7 bases; nucleotides not matched to a gene: 3. CDR3 loop: CASSHRGQPQHF. Here the CDR3 DNA reads TGTGCCAGCAGCCACAGGGGCCAGCCCCAGCATTTT.

J is TRBJ2-1 and V is TRBV15; no firm D call. This CDR3 spans 12 amino acids. Germline CDR1 and CDR2: LNHNV and YYDKDF (reference sequence). Between the trimmed V and J ends, which lost 6 bases and 4 bases, there was a span of 7 bases. CDR3 protein: CATRTGYNEQFF. CDR3 bases: TGTGCCACCAGGACTGGATACAATGAGCAGTTCTTC.

This clonotype has more than one count but fewer than ten. This chain links TRBV7-3 with TRBJ2-1; D might be TRBD2 (6 bases). The DNA end is more similar to TRBJ2-5, so the J call may be wrong. The CDR3 has 13 residues. The germline V gene encodes CDR1 SGHTA and CDR2 FQGTGA. The CDR3 loop reads CASSRDFGGTQYF. CDR3 coding DNA: TGTGCCAGCAGTCGGGACTTCGGGGGGACCCAGTACTTC.

This clonotype appeared a few times. The genes are TRBV12-3 or TRBV12-4 and TRBJ2-1, with 8 nucleotides matching TRBD1. This CDR3 is built from 15 residues. With 5 bases clipped from V and 4 bases from J, the junction kept 7 bases outside the gene matches. The CDR3 DNA follows: TGTGCCAGCAGTACCATCGGACAGGGTTACAATGAGCAGTTCTTC. It translates to CASSTIGQGYNEQFF.

This clonotype occurred many times. This chain uses TRBV29-1 with TRBJ2-1; 8 nucleotides line up with TRBD2. After removal of 2 bases from V and 8 bases from J, the junction contained 5 bases not matched to a gene. CDR3 length: 13 amino acids. Per germline, CDR1 SQVTM and CDR2 ANQGSEA. The CDR3 DNA follows: TGCAGCGTTGAAACACTAGCGGACCATGAGCAGTTCTTC. Its translation is CSVETLADHEQFF.

The V gene is TRBV6-2 or TRBV6-3, the J gene TRBJ2-4; 8 bases are a match to TRBD1. V lost 0 bases to trimming and J lost 1 base; unmatched junction nucleotides: 17. The CDR3 is 21 amino acids. The germline gives CDR1 MNHEY, CDR2 SVGEGT. The CDR3 protein is CASSYSRKTGEGNWAKNIQYF. The CDR3 DNA reads TGTGCCAGCAGTTACTCGAGGAAGACAGGGGAAGGAAACTGGGCCAAAAACATTCAGTACTTC.